Included here is one T cell receptor beta chain sequence, with context. Germline-derived CDR1 and CDR2 are LNHDA and SQIVND (reference sequence). V gave up 7 bases and J gave up 4 bases; unmatched junction bases: 6. This CDR3 contains 13 residues. These data are taken from a study of blood T cell repertoires in COVID-19. The overall study: Donors in the United States, Italy and Spain gave samples during acute or convalescent COVID-19. In each case, the material was cDNA or gDNA derived from T cells, B-cell-depleted T cells, or PBMCs.

Enrolled during active infection, Seattle patients were then followed longitudinally. In the original workflow: Reference gene primer amplification in the assay estimated nucleated cell counts. Assay used: immunoSEQ multiplex PCR; TCRdb lists only in-frame clones, some missing. The DNA gave D and trimming, while V, J and clone size come from that table. The repertoire consists of around 150,000 clones, with around 92% occurring once and the leading ten covering around 4.6%. V usage is TRBV19 and J usage is TRBJ1-1, with 7 bases that match TRBD1. The TCR sequence derives from a man between 25 and 39 years old with COVID-19, enrolled during active disease. The sample was peripheral blood. The CDR3 coding sequence is TGTGCCAGTACCGCCAGGGACAGCACTGAAGCTTTCTTT. Translating it yields CASTARDSTEAFF.